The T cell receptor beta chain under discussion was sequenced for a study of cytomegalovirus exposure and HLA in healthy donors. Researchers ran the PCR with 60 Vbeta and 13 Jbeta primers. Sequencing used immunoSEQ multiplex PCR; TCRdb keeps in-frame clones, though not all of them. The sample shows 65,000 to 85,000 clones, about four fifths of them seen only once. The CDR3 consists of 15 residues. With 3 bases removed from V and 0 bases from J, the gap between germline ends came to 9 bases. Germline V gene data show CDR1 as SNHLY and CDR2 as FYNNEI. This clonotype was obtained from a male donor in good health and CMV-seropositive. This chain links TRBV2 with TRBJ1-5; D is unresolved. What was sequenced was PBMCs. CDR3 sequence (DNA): TGTGCCAGCAGTGATGGCAGATATAGCAATCAGCCCCAGCATTTT. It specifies CASSDGRYSNQPQHF.